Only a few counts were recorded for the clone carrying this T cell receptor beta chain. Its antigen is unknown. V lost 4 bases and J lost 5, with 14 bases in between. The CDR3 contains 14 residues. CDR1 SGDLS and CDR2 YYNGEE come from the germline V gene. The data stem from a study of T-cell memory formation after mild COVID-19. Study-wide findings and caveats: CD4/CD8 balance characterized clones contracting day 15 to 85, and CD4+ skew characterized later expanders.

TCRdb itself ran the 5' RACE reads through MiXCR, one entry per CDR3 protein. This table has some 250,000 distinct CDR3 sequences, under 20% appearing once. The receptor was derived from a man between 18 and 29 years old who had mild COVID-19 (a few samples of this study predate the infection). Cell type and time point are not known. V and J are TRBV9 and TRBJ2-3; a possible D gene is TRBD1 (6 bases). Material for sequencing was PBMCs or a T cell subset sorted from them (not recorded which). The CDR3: CASSFGTQLDTQYF. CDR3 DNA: TGTGCCAGCAGCTTTGGGACACAGCTAGATACGCAGTATTTT.